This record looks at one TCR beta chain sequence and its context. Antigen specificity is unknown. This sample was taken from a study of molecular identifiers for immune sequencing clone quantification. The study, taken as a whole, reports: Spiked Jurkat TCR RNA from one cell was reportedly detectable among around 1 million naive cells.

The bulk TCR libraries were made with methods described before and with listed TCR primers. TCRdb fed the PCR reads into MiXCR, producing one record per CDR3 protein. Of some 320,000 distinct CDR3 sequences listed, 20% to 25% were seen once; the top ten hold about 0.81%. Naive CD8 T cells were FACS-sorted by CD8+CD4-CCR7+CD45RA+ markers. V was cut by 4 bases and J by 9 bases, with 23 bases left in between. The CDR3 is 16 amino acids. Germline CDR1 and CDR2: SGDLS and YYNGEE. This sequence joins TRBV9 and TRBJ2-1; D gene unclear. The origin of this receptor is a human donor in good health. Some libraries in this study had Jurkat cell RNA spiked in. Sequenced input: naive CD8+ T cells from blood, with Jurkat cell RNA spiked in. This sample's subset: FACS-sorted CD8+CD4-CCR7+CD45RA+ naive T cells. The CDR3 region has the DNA TGTGCCAGCAGCCCTTACTGGGGTCCCCAACGCGGTGAGCAGTTCTTC. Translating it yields CASSPYWGPQRGEQFF.